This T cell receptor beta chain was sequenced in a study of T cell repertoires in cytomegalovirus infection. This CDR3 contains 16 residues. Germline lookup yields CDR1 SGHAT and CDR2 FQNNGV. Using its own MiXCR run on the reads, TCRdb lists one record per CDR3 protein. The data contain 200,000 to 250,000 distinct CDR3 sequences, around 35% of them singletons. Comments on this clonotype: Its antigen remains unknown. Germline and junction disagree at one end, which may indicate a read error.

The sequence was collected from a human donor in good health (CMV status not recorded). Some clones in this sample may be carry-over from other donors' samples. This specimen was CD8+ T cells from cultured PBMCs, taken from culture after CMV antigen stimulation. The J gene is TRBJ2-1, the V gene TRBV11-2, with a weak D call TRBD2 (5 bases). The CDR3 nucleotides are TGTGCAAGCAGCTTAGCATCGACGGCGGGTGGGAATGAGCAGTTCTTC. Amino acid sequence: CASSLASTAGGNEQFF.